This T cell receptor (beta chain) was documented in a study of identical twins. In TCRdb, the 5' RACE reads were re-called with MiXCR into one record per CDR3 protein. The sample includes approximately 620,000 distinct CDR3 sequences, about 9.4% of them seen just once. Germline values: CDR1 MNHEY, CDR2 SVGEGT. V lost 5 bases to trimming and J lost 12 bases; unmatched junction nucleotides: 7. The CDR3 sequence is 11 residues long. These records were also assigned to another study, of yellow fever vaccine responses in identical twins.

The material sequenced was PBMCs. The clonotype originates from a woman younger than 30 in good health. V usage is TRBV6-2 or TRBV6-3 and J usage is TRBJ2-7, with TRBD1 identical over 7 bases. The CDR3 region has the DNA TGTGCCAGCAGTCCTCGACAGGGTCTGTACTTC. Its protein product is CASSPRQGLYF.